The present T cell receptor (beta chain) was sequenced within a study of blood T cells in healthy people across ages. This CDR3 comprises 16 residues. Germline CDR1 SGHTA, CDR2 FQGNSA. Notes on the study in general: In long-lived donors, naive CD4+ cell counts and diversity exceeded those of aged donors. A roughly linear age-dependent decrease characterized TCR beta diversity per million T cells.

Using a J-beta primer mix together with a sample-barcoded 5' primer, a second PCR was run for about 6 to 11 cycles. TCRdb reprocessed the 5' RACE reads via MiXCR and lists one record per CDR3 protein. This sample has about 600,000 distinct CDR3 sequences, with about 45% found just once. A word on this clonotype: The antigen is unknown. A read error may account for a junction end that differs from germline.

This rearrangement joins TRBV7-2 to TRBJ2-7; 11 bases are a match to TRBD2. The sample consisted of blood. The TCR originated in a man aged 80 or over in good health. CDR3 bases: TGTGCCTGCAGCTGGGGGACTAGCGGAGAAAGTTACGAGCAGTACTTC. Amino acid sequence: CACSWGTSGESYEQYF.